These 2 T cell receptor beta chains were all obtained from the same sample, sequenced in a study of T-cell memory formation after mild COVID-19. TCRdb called the 5' RACE reads again in MiXCR, with one record for every CDR3 protein. The data hold around 300,000 distinct CDR3 sequences, with approximately 13% observed a single time. The sample was PBMCs or a T cell subset sorted from them (not recorded which). Receptors were obtained from a young man who had mild COVID-19 (a few samples of this study predate the infection). Cell type and time point are not known.

V gene TRBV20-1 combines with J gene TRBJ2-7; 12 bases are shared with TRBD2. The J segment lost 1 base and the V segment lost 6 bases, leaving 7 bases of the junction unmatched. Germline V lookup: CDR1 DFQATT, CDR2 SNEGSKA (reference sequence). The CDR3 extends over 15 amino acids. The CDR3 is CSALTTSGGSYEQYF. In DNA, the CDR3 is TGCAGTGCCCTGACGACTAGCGGGGGTTCCTACGAGCAGTACTTC.

In its sample, this clonotype was seen a few times. The chain joins TRBV20-1 to TRBJ1-6, with a tentative D call TRBD1 (6 bases). V was pared by 6 bases and J by 7 bases, with 13 bases between. CDR1 is DFQATT, CDR2 SNEGSKA, per germline (reference sequence). This CDR3 spans 13 amino acids. In DNA form, the CDR3 reads TGCAGTGCAACAGGGAGGGGAAATTCACCCCTCCACTTT. It encodes CSATGRGNSPLHF.